The clone carrying this T cell receptor (beta chain) occurred many times. Antigen specificity is unknown. These data originate in a study of T and B cells in COVID-19 patients. Study-wide context: Blood was sampled from COVID-19 patients who were either actively infected or recovered. Critical illness requiring mechanical ventilation or extracorporeal membrane oxygenation affected three fifths of the roughly 20 active-infection patients. Findings and caveats of the study: Few blood samples existed from mildly ill patients during symptoms or early in severe cases. In COVID-19 patients, T cell receptor beta variable and joining gene use was reportedly strongly skewed.

Multiplex PCR with BIOMED2 TRB-A/B primer pools amplified TRB rearrangements. TCRdb reprocessed the multiplex PCR reads with MiXCR, giving one entry per CDR3 protein. The table lists some 10,000 distinct CDR3 sequences, just under 30% of them singletons. This CDR3 is 15 amino acids long. Trimming pared 2 bases from V and 10 bases from J, leaving 15 bases between. Germline V gene sequence: CDR1 MNHEY, CDR2 SVGAGI. TRB was amplified from about 250-500 ng of blood genomic DNA. Sequences were obtained from blood. This TCR came from a human donor who had recovered from COVID-19. V usage is TRBV6-5 and J usage is TRBJ1-6; D is uncertain. CDR3 region: CASSYHQGPESPLHF. In DNA, the CDR3 is TGTGCCAGCAGTTACCACCAAGGGCCTGAGTCACCCCTCCACTTT.